These 25 T cell receptor beta chains share one sample of origin, sequenced in a study of response to subunit inactivated influenza vaccine. TCRdb ran MiXCR on the RT-PCR reads and lists one entry per CDR3 protein. This sample has roughly 790,000 distinct CDR3 sequences, with around 20% found just once. Source: PBMCs from blood, taken 4 to 6 days after vaccination. The receptors come from a man between 45 and 60 years old who received an inactivated influenza vaccine.

The chain combines TRBV5-1 with TRBJ2-7; 9 nucleotides agree with TRBD1. Trimming removed 4 bases from V and 3 bases from J; junction bases left unmatched: 11. CDR1 is SGHRS and CDR2 is YFSETQ in the germline V gene. The CDR3 length is 16 residues. The CDR3 protein is CASSPFPGTGSYEQYF. The CDR3 nucleotides are TGCGCCAGCAGCCCGTTCCCCGGGACAGGGAGCTACGAGCAGTACTTC.

This sequence joins TRBV5-1 and TRBJ2-5, with 7 bases aligning to TRBD1. This CDR3 comprises 16 residues. V shed 0 bases, J shed 2 bases, and the junction held 7 bases outside the gene matches. Germline V gene data show CDR1 as SGHRS and CDR2 as YFSETQ. This CDR3 reads CASSLGTGAGQETQYF. CDR3 coding DNA: TGCGCCAGCAGCTTGGGAACAGGGGCAGGGCAAGAGACCCAGTACTTC.

This chain uses TRBV15 with TRBJ2-5; D remains unclear. V dropped 5 bases and J dropped 0 bases, with 10 bases sitting between them. The V gene's germline CDR1 is LNHNV and CDR2 YYDKDF (reference sequence). The CDR3 runs 14 residues. CDR3 protein: CATSGTVYQETQYF. The CDR3 bases are TGTGCCACCAGCGGAACAGTGTACCAAGAGACCCAGTACTTC.

The V and J genes are TRBV20-1 and TRBJ2-1; D possibly matches TRBD1 or TRBD2 (6 bases each). CDR1 and CDR2 from the germline V gene are DFQATT and SNEGSKA (reference sequence). The CDR3 runs 14 residues. The V end lost 2 bases, the J end lost 8 bases, and 16 bases lay between the germline ends. The CDR3 nucleotides read TGCAGTGCTAGATCCGGGGGCCCCACCGATGAGCAGTTCTTC. It yields the protein CSARSGGPTDEQFF.

About this clonotype: The CDR3 end shows no conserved phenylalanine or tryptophan, and so a read error is likely. The DNA is left out, because the CDR3 cannot be placed on it with certainty; the CDR3 is given as TCRdb lists it. This chain joins TRBV2 and TRBJ2-7; TRBD2, as called in the table, went unchecked against the DNA. Germline V gives CDR1 SNHLY, CDR2 FYNNEI. The CDR3 is made up of 12 amino acids, end residues included. CDR3: CASGVGLTSGNL.

This clonotype was found a few times. This chain connects TRBV29-1 to TRBJ2-7, with TRBD1 matching 7 bases. The V and J ends lost 2 bases and 1 base, in that order; junction bases with no gene match: 2. Germline V gene lookup returns CDR1 SQVTM and CDR2 ANQGSEA. The CDR3 is made up of 13 amino acids. The CDR3 protein is CSVEWDSSYEQYF. The CDR3 DNA reads as TGCAGCGTTGAATGGGACAGTTCCTACGAGCAGTACTTC.

The rearrangement uses TRBV9 and TRBJ2-4, with 8 bases aligning to TRBD1. CDR3 size: 14 residues. Per germline, CDR1 SGDLS and CDR2 YYNGEE. J gave up 4 bases and V 0 bases, and 0 bases lay outside the gene matches. CDR3 loop: CASSVGTGKNIQYF. The CDR3 nucleotides read TGTGCCAGCAGCGTAGGGACAGGGAAAAACATTCAGTACTTC. Looking up the rest from reference TRBV9 and TRBJ2-4 gives the full variable domain: DSGVTQTPKHLITATGQRVTLRCSPRSGDLSVYWYQQSLDQGLQFLIQYYNGEERAKGNILERFSAQQFPDLHSELNLSSLELGDSALYFCASSVGTGKNIQYFGAGTRLSVL.

A few counts support this clonotype. CDR3 sequence: CSARAGYEQFF. The CDR3 bases are TGCAGTGCTAGAGCTGGATATGAGCAGTTCTTC. The rearrangement joins TRBV20-1 to TRBJ2-1, with D uncertain. Looked up from germline, CDR1 is DFQATT and CDR2 is SNEGSKA (reference sequence). The CDR3 runs to 11 residues. V lost 1 base and J 8 bases, leaving 6 bases between the germline ends.

This clonotype was seen a few times. The rearrangement uses TRBV21-1 and TRBJ2-7. TRBV21-1 is termed a pseudogene. The CDR3 sequence is 16 residues long. DNA for the CDR3: TGTGCCAGCAGCAAAGGGATCAGCCCACGCAAATACGAGCAGTACTTC. Protein sequence: CASSKGISPRKYEQYF.

This clonotype was seen only a few times. The rearrangement uses TRBV15 and TRBJ2-1; D call uncertain. Trimming left V 0 bases short and J 2 bases short, with 11 bases between. Germline V gene lookup returns CDR1 LNHNV and CDR2 YYDKDF (reference sequence). This CDR3 has 16 amino acids. CDR3 sequence: CATSRDPLRTYNEQFF. The CDR3 DNA follows: TGTGCCACCAGCAGAGATCCCCTTCGGACCTACAATGAGCAGTTCTTC.

V is TRBV5-6 and J is TRBJ2-2, with 7 bases fitting TRBD1. Germline lookup yields CDR1 SGHDT and CDR2 YYEEEE. The J segment lost 0 bases and the V segment lost 3 bases, leaving 2 bases of the junction unmatched. The CDR3 totals 15 residues. CDR3 sequence (DNA): TGTGCCAGCAGCTACGGGACAGCGAACACCGGGGAGCTGTTTTTT. Amino acid sequence: CASSYGTANTGELFF.

The chain employs TRBV20-1 and TRBJ2-1; TRBD2 matches 12 bases. The CDR3 spans 15 residues. Germline-derived CDR1 and CDR2 are DFQATT and SNEGSKA (reference sequence). V shed 1 base and J 9 bases; nucleotides not matched to a gene: 7. The CDR3 DNA sequence: TGCAGTGCTAGAGGGCTGACTAGCGGGAGAGTTGAGCAGTTCTTC. Translating gives CSARGLTSGRVEQFF.

The chain links TRBV7-2 to TRBJ2-1; 11 positions agree with TRBD1. From germline, CDR1 is SGHTA and CDR2 FQGNSA. The trim removed 1 base at V and 4 bases at J, leaving 6 bases unmatched. The CDR3 has 17 residues. The CDR3: CASSLGTGGGGYNEQFF. For the CDR3, the DNA is TGTGCCAGCAGCTTAGGGACAGGGGGCGGAGGTTACAATGAGCAGTTCTTC. Full variable domain (rest looked up from reference TRBV7-2 and TRBJ2-1): GAGVSQSPSNKVTEKGKDVELRCDPISGHTALYWYRQSLGQGLEFLIYFQGNSAPDKSGLPSDRFSAERTGGSVSTLTIQRTQQEDSAVYLCASSLGTGGGGYNEQFFGPGTRLTVL.

The chain is built from TRBV5-1 and TRBJ2-1; 9 bases fit TRBD1. J lost 6 bases, V lost 0 bases, and 4 bases had no gene match. Germline loops: CDR1 SGHRS, CDR2 YFSETQ. The CDR3 length is 15 residues. The CDR3 sequence: CASSLGEDRGNEQFF. The CDR3 region has the DNA TGCGCCAGCAGCTTGGGGGAGGACAGGGGCAATGAGCAGTTCTTC.

The rearrangement links TRBV6-1 to TRBJ1-1; 7 nucleotides agree with TRBD1. Trimming took 5 bases from V and 8 from J; bases not matched to a gene: 8. Germline V lookup: CDR1 MNHNS, CDR2 SASEGT. The CDR3 consists of 13 residues. The CDR3: CASSTPGTEEAFF. CDR3 DNA sequence: TGTGCCAGCAGTACGCCCGGGACAGAAGAAGCTTTCTTT.

J is TRBJ2-5 and V is TRBV5-5; 8 bases are a match to TRBD1. The length of the CDR3 is 14 residues. Per the germline V gene, CDR1 is SGHKS and CDR2 is YYEKEE (reference sequence). V was pared by 4 bases and J by 7 bases, with 9 bases of the junction left unmatched. CDR3 loop: CASSPGTGRTTQYF. In DNA, the CDR3 is TGTGCCAGCAGCCCCGGGACAGGACGAACGACCCAGTACTTC.

This clonotype was seen a handful of times. This chain joins TRBV28 and TRBJ2-3; TRBD2 matches at 8 bases. J lost 8 bases, V lost 8 bases, and 12 bases had no gene match. CDR1 is MDHEN and CDR2 is SYDVKM in the germline V gene. There are 14 residues in the CDR3. The CDR3 protein is CASRGGGHPGTQYF. For the CDR3, the DNA is TGTGCCAGCCGGGGGGGAGGACACCCCGGTACGCAGTATTTT.

About this clonotype: The germline gene is not matched at one end of the junction; a read error may be the cause. CDR3 sequence reads: CSARETRRFEQFF. CDR3 bases: TGTAGTGCTAGAGAGACTAGGCGGTTTGAGCAGTTCTTC. The J gene is TRBJ2-1, the V gene TRBV20-1, with TRBD2 as a possible D gene (6 bases). Germline assignment: CDR1 DFQATT and CDR2 SNEGSKA (reference sequence). The CDR3 has 13 residues.

The chain employs TRBV7-8 and TRBJ2-3; possibly TRBD2 for D (5 bases). V was cut by 0 bases and J by 0 bases, with 10 bases left in between. In germline, CDR1 is SGHVS, CDR2 FQNEAQ. This CDR3 spans 16 amino acids. This chain's CDR3 is CASSLARLPSTDTQYF. As DNA, the CDR3 is TGTGCCAGCAGCTTAGCGCGACTACCTAGCACAGATACGCAGTATTTT.

This clonotype was seen more than once but under ten times. This chain uses TRBV9 with TRBJ1-1; weak D call: TRBD1 (5 bases). The CDR3 contains 14 residues. Trimming left V 3 bases short and J 5 bases short, with 14 bases between. The germline gives CDR1 SGDLS, CDR2 YYNGEE. CDR3 protein: CASSARGELTEAFF. In DNA form, the CDR3 reads TGTGCCAGCAGCGCGAGGGGTGAATTAACTGAAGCTTTCTTT. The entire variable domain, with the rest obtained from reference TRBV9 and TRBJ1-1, is as follows: DSGVTQTPKHLITATGQRVTLRCSPRSGDLSVYWYQQSLDQGLQFLIQYYNGEERAKGNILERFSAQQFPDLHSELNLSSLELGDSALYFCASSARGELTEAFFGQGTRLTVV.

This clonotype was seen a handful of times. The chain is built from TRBV29-1 and TRBJ2-7; a weak D match, TRBD1 (6 bases). The CDR3 consists of 11 residues. Trimming pared 3 bases from V and 6 bases from J, leaving 9 bases between. In germline, CDR1 is SQVTM, CDR2 ANQGSEA. The DNA of the CDR3 is TGCAGCGTTGACACAGGGTCCGAGCAGTACTTC. Encoded protein: CSVDTGSEQYF.

The chain employs TRBV29-1 and TRBJ2-1; 10 positions match TRBD2. With V trimmed by 6 bases and J by 5 bases, 10 bases remained unmatched. The CDR3 length is 15 residues. Germline-derived CDR1 and CDR2 are SQVTM and ANQGSEA. The CDR3 nucleotides are TGCAGCGTCGATACCGGGACTAGCGTTCACAATGAGCAGTTCTTC. Translating it yields CSVDTGTSVHNEQFF.

The chain has TRBV6-6 and TRBJ1-1; 8 nucleotides agree with TRBD1. The germline CDR1 and CDR2 sequences are MNHNY and SVGAGI (reference sequence). The CDR3 sequence is 13 residues long. V trimming: 7 bases; J trimming: 6 bases; junction bases outside the gene matches: 7. DNA for the CDR3: TGTGCCAGCACCCAAGACAGGGGAGCTGAAGCTTTCTTT. The encoded protein is CASTQDRGAEAFF.

This clonotype was detected a few times. The gene calls are TRBV20-1 and TRBJ1-1; D gene uncertain. Germline assignment: CDR1 DFQATT and CDR2 SNEGSKA (reference sequence). This CDR3 is built from 14 residues. V was trimmed by 0 bases and J by 1 base, leaving 9 bases between them. This CDR3 reads CSARDPVGNTEAFF. Here the CDR3 DNA reads TGCAGTGCTAGAGATCCCGTCGGGAACACTGAAGCTTTCTTT.

The chain carries TRBV6-1 and TRBJ2-1, with a tentative D call TRBD1 (5 bases). Per germline, CDR1 MNHNS and CDR2 SASEGT. V lost 2 bases and J 10 bases, leaving 12 bases between the germline ends. The CDR3 runs 13 residues. The CDR3 is CASSERFDREQFF. The CDR3 nucleotides read TGTGCCAGCAGTGAAAGGTTTGACAGAGAGCAGTTCTTC.